The entry below gives a single T cell receptor beta chain sequence along with its context. This sample stems from a study of blood T cell repertoires in COVID-19. Study-level background: The origin of the acute and convalescent COVID-19 samples was the United States, Italy and Spain. PBMCs, B-cell-depleted T cells, or T cells provided the cDNA or gDNA that made up the material.

Per the authors' pipeline: From reference gene primer amplification, estimates of nucleated cell counts were derived. Method: immunoSEQ multiplex PCR; TCRdb's copy keeps in-frame clones and lacks some. For V, J and clone size, that table is used; D and trimming come from the DNA. The table lists some 70,000 clones, 65% to 85% of them singletons. The CDR3 spans 16 residues. CDR1 is GTSNPN and CDR2 is SVGIG in the germline V gene (reference sequence). Trimming pared 0 bases from V and 0 bases from J, leaving 12 bases between. Sequencing was carried out using peripheral blood. This sequence was found in a woman aged 45 to 65 with acute or convalescent COVID-19. This sequence joins TRBV30 and TRBJ1-3; D uncertain. The CDR3: CAWSVRGRYSGNTIYF. DNA of the CDR3: TGTGCCTGGAGTGTACGAGGGCGGTACTCTGGAAACACCATATATTTT.